This T cell receptor (beta chain) stems from a study of T cell responses to AZD1222 COVID-19 vaccine. Study-wide results and limits: Along spike, vaccine-associated CD4 TCRs were found throughout, with dominance at 160-218 and 743-854. Females made up more of the donors, who were largely white British, and clonal diversity may have come out too low. Repertoire sampling occurred only after the peak T cell response.

The CDR3 is 18 amino acids. CDR1 is SEHNR and CDR2 is FQNEAQ in the germline V gene (reference sequence). J gave up 8 bases and V 1 base, and 15 bases lay outside the gene matches. Generated by immunoSEQ multiplex PCR, the TCRdb table keeps only in-frame clones and is missing some. The sample gives about 140,000 clones, approximately 90% of which show up once; approximately 2.6% is in the top ten. For this clone: Its matching antigen is unknown.

Sample: peripheral blood, taken on day 0 of AZD1222 vaccination. The rearrangement links TRBV7-9 to TRBJ1-4; TRBD1 aligns across 8 bases. The receptor's source is an adult in good health. CDR3 protein: CASSLVGRGHVIMEKLFF. In nucleotides, the CDR3 is TGTGCCAGCAGCTTAGTAGGCAGGGGGCACGTCATTATGGAAAAACTGTTTTTT.